These 3 T cell receptor beta chains came from one sample sequenced in a study of blood T cell repertoires in COVID-19. Data came from immunoSEQ multiplex PCR; TCRdb stores just in-frame clones and leaves some out. The repertoire includes under 150,000 clones, around 89% of them detected once, and more than 1% sits in the top ten. Sequencing was performed on PBMCs or T cells enriched from blood (not recorded which). The origin of the receptors is a woman aged 30 to 39 with acute COVID-19.

The chain employs TRBV6-5 and TRBJ2-7, with D possibly matching TRBD1 (8 bases). V lost 6 bases and J 0 bases, leaving 12 bases between the germline ends. Germline V CDR1 and CDR2: MNHEY, SVGAGI. CDR3 size: 14 residues. The CDR3 here is CASRDRDYSYEQYF. CDR3 DNA sequence: TGTGCCAGCAGGGACAGGGACTACTCCTACGAGCAGTACTTC.

This chain uses TRBV28 with TRBJ2-1, with 10 bases aligning to TRBD1. CDR3 length: 13 amino acids. Looked up from germline, CDR1 is MDHEN and CDR2 is SYDVKM. After removal of 8 bases from V and 7 bases from J, the junction contained 5 bases not matched to a gene. As DNA, the CDR3 is TGTGCCAGCTCCGGGACAGGGGCGAATGAGCAGTTCTTC. Encoded protein: CASSGTGANEQFF.

This chain connects TRBV15 to TRBJ2-1; D perhaps matches TRBD1 (5 bases). This CDR3 region has 20 residues. The germline V gene encodes CDR1 LNHNV and CDR2 YYDKDF (reference sequence). V was pared by 2 bases and J by 1 base, with 24 bases between. The CDR3 bases are TGTGCCACCAGCAGAACCTACACTTACGACAGACGGACATCCTACAATGAGCAGTTCTTC. Amino acid sequence: CATSRTYTYDRRTSYNEQFF.